The 25 T cell receptor beta chains presented below share a single source sample, sequenced in a study of cytomegalovirus exposure and HLA in healthy donors. The data were produced by immunoSEQ multiplex PCR, yet TCRdb's version contains in-frame clones alone and is incomplete. The table has under 250,000 clones, around nine tenths seen once. Material: PBMCs. The source is a woman under 30 in good health and CMV-seronegative.

This chain connects TRBV7-3 to TRBJ2-5; D unresolved. CDR1 is SGHTA, CDR2 FQGTGA, per germline. Trimming pared 5 bases from V and 2 bases from J, leaving 9 bases between. This CDR3 comprises 13 residues. Here the CDR3 reads CASSAAQQETQYF. CDR3 in DNA: TGTGCCAGCAGCGCAGCGCAACAAGAGACCCAGTACTTC. The variable domain in full, with the rest retrieved from reference TRBV7-3 and TRBJ2-5, is GAGVSQTPSNKVTEKGKYVELRCDPISGHTALYWYRQSLGQGPEFLIYFQGTGAADDSGLPNDRFFAVRPEGSVSTLKIQRTERGDSAVYLCASSAAQQETQYFGPGTRLLVL.

In regard to this clone: The junction departs from the called germline gene at one end, perhaps through a read error. The chain combines TRBV6-4 with TRBJ2-3; TRBD1 matches 8 bases. Germline V CDR1 and CDR2: MRHNA, SNTAGT. The CDR3 contains 15 residues. The CDR3 DNA sequence: TGTGTCAGCAGGACCCAAGGACAGGGCGCTGGTACGCAGTATTTT. Amino acids: CVSRTQGQGAGTQYF.

Regarding this clone: This specimen includes other DNA sequences encoding the same CDR3. The chain uses TRBV5-1 and TRBJ1-5; tentative D call: TRBD1 (6 bases). Trimming stripped 0 bases from V and 5 bases from J, with 6 bases between. CDR1 SGHRS and CDR2 YFSETQ come from the germline V gene. There are 13 residues in the CDR3. DNA for the CDR3: TGCGCCAGCAGCTTGGCAGGGGATCAGCCCCAGCATTTT. Amino acid sequence: CASSLAGDQPQHF.

The V and J genes are TRBV30 and TRBJ2-1, with 7 bases matching TRBD2. J gave up 3 bases and V 3 bases, and 8 bases lay outside the gene matches. The CDR3 has 15 amino acids. Germline V lookup: CDR1 GTSNPN, CDR2 SVGIG (reference sequence). The CDR3: CAWRQGAGVYNEQFF. The CDR3 DNA follows: TGTGCCTGGAGACAAGGGGCGGGAGTCTACAATGAGCAGTTCTTC.

This clone came up once. V is TRBV19 and J is TRBJ1-2; 11 nucleotides line up with TRBD1. This CDR3 spans 17 amino acids. CDR1 LNHDA and CDR2 SQIVND come from the germline V gene (reference sequence). Unmatched junction bases numbered 7, after V lost 4 bases and J lost 0 bases. This chain's CDR3 is CASSTLPGQGANYGYTF. DNA of the CDR3: TGTGCCAGTAGTACTCTGCCGGGACAGGGGGCTAACTATGGCTACACCTTC.

In its sample, this clone was seen once. The chain uses TRBV28 and TRBJ1-2, with TRBD1 matching 10 bases. V shed 0 bases and J 2 bases; nucleotides not matched to a gene: 3. The CDR3 extends over 16 amino acids. Germline values: CDR1 MDHEN, CDR2 SYDVKM. CDR3 sequence reads: CASSLWDRGKNYGYTF. The CDR3 bases are TGTGCCAGCAGTTTATGGGACAGGGGGAAAAACTATGGCTACACCTTC.

Concerning this clone: The same CDR3 is also encoded by other DNA sequences in this sample. The chain couples TRBV27 to TRBJ2-1, with 10 bases aligning to TRBD2. The germline gives CDR1 MNHEY, CDR2 SMNVEV (reference sequence). Losses at the gene ends were 6 bases for V and 5 bases for J; bases not matched to a gene: 7. The CDR3 has 15 residues. CDR3 coding DNA: TGTGCCAGCAGCCCGAGCGGGAGGGCCAACAATGAGCAGTTCTTC. Protein product: CASSPSGRANNEQFF.

The chain carries TRBV10-3 and TRBJ2-1; 11 bases are a match to TRBD2. Per the germline V gene, CDR1 is ENHRY and CDR2 is SYGVKD. The CDR3 length is 17 residues. V lost 3 bases, J lost 1 base, and 5 bases stayed unmatched. The CDR3 DNA follows: TGTGCCATCAGTGAAACTAGCGGGAGCGGTTCCTACAATGAGCAGTTCTTC. Residues: CAISETSGSGSYNEQFF.

The chain is built from TRBV7-9 and TRBJ1-1; 10 bases are a match to TRBD1. The CDR3 runs to 16 residues. Trimming took 2 bases from V and 4 from J; bases not matched to a gene: 7. Germline lookup yields CDR1 SEHNR and CDR2 FQNEAQ (reference sequence). In nucleotides, the CDR3 is TGTGCCAGCAGCTTATACGCGGGACAGGGGATCACTGAAGCTTTCTTT. This gives the protein CASSLYAGQGITEAFF.

V gene TRBV9 combines with J gene TRBJ2-7, with a tentative D call TRBD2 (5 bases). Per germline, CDR1 SGDLS and CDR2 YYNGEE. The CDR3 covers 14 residues. Trimming took off 4 bases at V and 0 bases at J, with 11 bases between the two ends. The CDR3 is CASSYTEDSYEQYF. DNA of the CDR3: TGTGCCAGCAGCTATACGGAGGACTCCTACGAGCAGTACTTC.

The gene calls are TRBV28 and TRBJ1-4; 7 nucleotides agree with TRBD1. The germline V gene has CDR1 MDHEN and CDR2 SYDVKM. This CDR3 comprises 11 residues. With V trimmed by 5 bases and J by 16 bases, 7 bases remained unmatched. CDR3 coding DNA: TGTGCCAGCAGTACGGACAGGATCCAGTTTTTT. Its protein is CASSTDRIQFF. Filled out from reference TRBV28 and TRBJ1-4, the complete variable domain reads DVKVTQSSRYLVKRTGEKVFLECVQDMDHENMFWYRQDPGLGLRLIYFSYDVKMKEKGDIPEGYSVSREKKERFSLILESASTNQTSMYLCASSTDRIQFFGSGTQLSVL.

This clone was seen a handful of times. This chain connects TRBV9 to TRBJ1-1; D gene unclear. Germline assignment: CDR1 SGDLS and CDR2 YYNGEE. Between the trimmed V and J ends, which lost 0 bases and 5 bases, there was a span of 5 bases. This CDR3 comprises 12 residues. The CDR3 is CASSVGGTEAFF. CDR3 nucleotide sequence: TGTGCCAGCAGCGTAGGAGGGACTGAAGCTTTCTTT.

J is TRBJ2-5 and V is TRBV4-1; D ambiguous. Per the germline V gene, CDR1 is MGHRA and CDR2 is YSYEKL. This CDR3 is built from 14 residues. Trimming shortened V by 2 bases and J by 2 bases, and 9 bases separated the two germline ends. Here the CDR3 reads CASSQSQTQETQYF. The CDR3 DNA is TGCGCCAGCAGCCAATCACAGACACAAGAGACCCAGTACTTC.

The chain employs TRBV7-2 and TRBJ2-7; D is unclear. CDR1 and CDR2 (germline): SGHTA, FQGNSA. The CDR3 runs to 17 residues. Trimming took 5 bases from V and 1 from J, leaving 21 bases between them. CDR3 bases: TGTGCCAGCAGCCCCTTTCCTCAGCGTAGTGTATCCTACGAGCAGTACTTC. Its translation is CASSPFPQRSVSYEQYF.

This sequence joins TRBV6-1 and TRBJ2-7; the match to TRBD2 covers 7 bases. This CDR3 is built from 12 residues. The germline V gene encodes CDR1 MNHNS and CDR2 SASEGT. Trimming removed 1 base from V and 11 bases from J; junction bases left unmatched: 5. This chain's CDR3 is CASSEVGGGKYF. Written as DNA, the CDR3 is TGTGCCAGCAGTGAAGTGGGGGGGGGAAAGTACTTC.

The chain links TRBV9 to TRBJ2-1; tentative D call: TRBD1 (6 bases). Trimming took 2 bases from V and 7 from J, leaving 19 bases between them. The CDR3 loop spans 16 amino acids. Germline CDR1 reads SGDLS; CDR2 reads YYNGEE. CDR3 sequence reads: CASSVSQGLVRNEQFF. Written as DNA, the CDR3 is TGTGCCAGCAGCGTTTCTCAGGGGTTGGTACGGAATGAGCAGTTCTTC.

The chain uses TRBV11-2 and TRBJ1-1; D might be TRBD1 (6 bases). Trimming took off 3 bases at V and 6 bases at J, with 14 bases between the two ends. The CDR3 covers 14 residues. Germline V gene lookup returns CDR1 SGHAT and CDR2 FQNNGV. The CDR3 nucleotides read TGTGCCAGCAGCTTCCCCCGGGGGGGCCCTGAAGCTTTCTTT. Translating it yields CASSFPRGGPEAFF.

The rearrangement joins TRBV7-2 to TRBJ2-7, with D tentatively TRBD1 (6 bases). V shed 1 base and J shed 4 bases, with 14 bases lying between them. Germline CDR1 SGHTA, CDR2 FQGNSA. This CDR3 is 15 amino acids long. For the CDR3, the DNA is TGTGCCAGCAGCTTAGGAGTCGCGACAGGTTACGAGCAGTACTTC. This translates into CASSLGVATGYEQYF. Full variable domain (rest looked up from reference TRBV7-2 and TRBJ2-7): GAGVSQSPSNKVTEKGKDVELRCDPISGHTALYWYRQSLGQGLEFLIYFQGNSAPDKSGLPSDRFSAERTGGSVSTLTIQRTQQEDSAVYLCASSLGVATGYEQYFGPGTRLTVT.

The rearrangement joins TRBV19 to TRBJ1-5; TRBD1 agrees at 10 bases. Trimming cost V 7 bases and J 2 bases; bases outside gene matches: 5. This CDR3 is 15 amino acids long. Germline assignment: CDR1 LNHDA and CDR2 SQIVND (reference sequence). CDR3 coding DNA: TGTGCCAGTACGATAGGGACAGGGGGCAATCAGCCCCAGCATTTT. Amino acids: CASTIGTGGNQPQHF.

The chain combines TRBV7-9 with TRBJ2-1; no reliable D call. Germline-derived CDR1 and CDR2 are SEHNR and FQNEAQ (reference sequence). This CDR3 contains 14 residues. V was trimmed by 5 bases and J by 8 bases, leaving 16 bases between them. This CDR3 reads CASSPAVFRYEQFF. CDR3 nucleotide sequence: TGTGCCAGCAGCCCCGCTGTATTTCGGTATGAGCAGTTCTTC.

The genes are TRBV19 and TRBJ2-5, with a possible D match to TRBD1 (6 bases). The CDR3 spans 14 residues. Trimming shortened V by 5 bases and J by 7 bases, and 17 bases separated the two germline ends. Germline V gene lookup returns CDR1 LNHDA and CDR2 SQIVND (reference sequence). This CDR3 reads CASSGDIDAGTQYF. The CDR3 nucleotides are TGTGCCAGTAGTGGGGACATCGACGCAGGGACCCAGTACTTC.

The chain links TRBV6-1 to TRBJ1-2, with 7 nucleotides matching TRBD1. CDR1 MNHNS and CDR2 SASEGT come from the germline V gene. CDR3 size: 15 residues. The V segment lost 4 bases and the J segment 0 bases; nucleotides outside the gene matches: 5. The CDR3 region is CASSGPGTANYGYTF. The CDR3 DNA follows: TGTGCCAGCAGTGGTCCCGGGACAGCTAACTATGGCTACACCTTC.

The chain uses TRBV6-5 and TRBJ2-7, with D perhaps matching TRBD2 (6 bases). The CDR3 spans 14 residues. Germline CDR1 is MNHEY and CDR2 is SVGAGI. V was trimmed by 0 bases and J by 2 bases, leaving 8 bases between them. CDR3 DNA sequence: TGTGCCAGCAGTTACTCACCGGGAGCCTACGAGCAGTACTTC. It translates to CASSYSPGAYEQYF.

The chain is built from TRBV27 and TRBJ1-5; 7 nucleotides match TRBD1. Per the germline V gene, CDR1 is MNHEY and CDR2 is SMNVEV (reference sequence). With 7 bases clipped from V and 5 bases from J, the junction kept 5 bases outside the gene matches. The CDR3 has 13 amino acids. The CDR3 spells CASKGAQDQPQHF. The CDR3, as DNA: TGTGCCAGCAAGGGGGCGCAAGATCAGCCCCAGCATTTT.

The chain couples TRBV7-9 to TRBJ1-5; the D gene is possibly TRBD1 (6 bases). The CDR3 length is 14 residues. Deletions cut 5 bases from V and 6 bases from J, with 14 bases between. The germline gives CDR1 SEHNR, CDR2 FQNEAQ (reference sequence). CDR3 in amino acids: CASSQGTGRQPQHF. Here the CDR3 DNA reads TGTGCCAGCAGCCAAGGTACAGGGCGTCAGCCCCAGCATTTT.